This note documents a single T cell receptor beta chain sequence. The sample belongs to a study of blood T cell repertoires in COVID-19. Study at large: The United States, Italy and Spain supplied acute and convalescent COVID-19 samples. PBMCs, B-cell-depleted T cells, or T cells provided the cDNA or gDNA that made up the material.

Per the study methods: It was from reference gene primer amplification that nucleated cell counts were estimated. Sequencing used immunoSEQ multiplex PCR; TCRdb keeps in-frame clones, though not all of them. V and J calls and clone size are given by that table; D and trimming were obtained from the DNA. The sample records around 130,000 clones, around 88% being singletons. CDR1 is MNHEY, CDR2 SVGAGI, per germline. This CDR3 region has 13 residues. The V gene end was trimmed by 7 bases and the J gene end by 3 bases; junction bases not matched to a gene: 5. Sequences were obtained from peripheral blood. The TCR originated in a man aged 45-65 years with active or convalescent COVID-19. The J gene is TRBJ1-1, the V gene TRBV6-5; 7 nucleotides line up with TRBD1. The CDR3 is CASTSTGHTEAFF. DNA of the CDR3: TGTGCCAGCACCTCGACAGGGCACACTGAAGCTTTCTTT.